This note documents a single TCR beta chain sequence. This specimen belongs to a study of blood T cell repertoires in COVID-19. Looking at the study overall: Acute and convalescent COVID-19 samples came from the United States, Italy and Spain. The analysed material was cDNA or gDNA that came from T cells, B-cell-depleted T cells, or PBMCs.

CDR1 is MNHEY, CDR2 SVGEGT, per germline. This CDR3 contains 13 residues. V was pared by 4 bases and J by 4 bases, with 1 base of the junction left unmatched. Data came from immunoSEQ multiplex PCR; TCRdb stores just in-frame clones and leaves some out. The data contain 250,000 to 300,000 clones, about 88% of them singletons. The sample comprised peripheral blood. This TCR derives from a man between 18 and 35 years old with active or convalescent COVID-19. This chain uses TRBV6-2 or TRBV6-3 with TRBJ1-5, with 7 bases fitting TRBD1. The CDR3 DNA reads as TGTGCCAGCAGTTTACAGGGGAATCAGCCCCAGCATTTT. This encodes CASSLQGNQPQHF.